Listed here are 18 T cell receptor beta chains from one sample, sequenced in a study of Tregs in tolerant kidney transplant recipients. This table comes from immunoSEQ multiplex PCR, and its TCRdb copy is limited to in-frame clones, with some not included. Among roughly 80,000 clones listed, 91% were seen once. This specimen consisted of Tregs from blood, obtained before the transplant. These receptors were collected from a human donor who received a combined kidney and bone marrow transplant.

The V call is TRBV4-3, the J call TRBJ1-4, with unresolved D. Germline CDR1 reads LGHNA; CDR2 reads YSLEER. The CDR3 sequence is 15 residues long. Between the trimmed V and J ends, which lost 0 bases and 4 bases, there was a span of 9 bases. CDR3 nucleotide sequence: TGCGCCAGCAGCCAAGATAAAAGGAGTAATGAAAAACTGTTTTTT. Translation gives CASSQDKRSNEKLFF.

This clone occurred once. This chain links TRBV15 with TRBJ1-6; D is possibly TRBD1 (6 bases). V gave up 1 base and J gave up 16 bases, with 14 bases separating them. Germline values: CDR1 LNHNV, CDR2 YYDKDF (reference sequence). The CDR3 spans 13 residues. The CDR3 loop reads CATSRGQEALLHF. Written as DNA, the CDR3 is TGTGCCACCAGCAGAGGACAGGAGGCCCTTCTCCACTTT.

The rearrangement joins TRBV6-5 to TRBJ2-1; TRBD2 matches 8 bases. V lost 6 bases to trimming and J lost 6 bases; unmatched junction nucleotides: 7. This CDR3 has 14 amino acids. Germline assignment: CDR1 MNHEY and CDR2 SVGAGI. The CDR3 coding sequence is TGTGCCAGCAGGCTTACTAGCGGATTCAATGAGCAGTTCTTC. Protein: CASRLTSGFNEQFF.

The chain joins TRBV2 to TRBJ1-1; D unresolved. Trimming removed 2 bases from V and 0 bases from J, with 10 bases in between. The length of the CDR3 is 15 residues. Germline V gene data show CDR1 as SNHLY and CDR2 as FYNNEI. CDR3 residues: CASSETPNMNTEAFF. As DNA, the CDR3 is TGTGCCAGCAGTGAAACCCCGAATATGAACACTGAAGCTTTCTTT. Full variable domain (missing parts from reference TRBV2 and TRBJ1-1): EPEVTQTPSHQVTQMGQEVILRCVPISNHLYFYWYRQILGQKVEFLVSFYNNEISEKSEIFDDQFSVERPDGSNFTLKIRSTKLEDSAMYFCASSETPNMNTEAFFGQGTRLTVV.

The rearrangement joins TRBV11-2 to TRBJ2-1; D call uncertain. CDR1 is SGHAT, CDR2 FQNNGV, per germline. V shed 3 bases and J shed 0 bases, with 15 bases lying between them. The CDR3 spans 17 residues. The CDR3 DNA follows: TGTGCCAGCAGCTTCCCCACTTCGACAATCTCCTACAATGAGCAGTTCTTC. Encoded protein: CASSFPTSTISYNEQFF.

The CDR3 sequence: CSVRTSSIETQYF. The DNA for the CDR3 is TGCAGCGTTCGGACTAGCAGCATAGAGACCCAGTACTTC. The V gene is TRBV29-1, the J gene TRBJ2-5, with 8 nucleotides matching TRBD2. The CDR3 is 13 amino acids. The J segment lost 4 bases and the V segment lost 5 bases, leaving 6 bases of the junction unmatched. Per germline, CDR1 SQVTM and CDR2 ANQGSEA.

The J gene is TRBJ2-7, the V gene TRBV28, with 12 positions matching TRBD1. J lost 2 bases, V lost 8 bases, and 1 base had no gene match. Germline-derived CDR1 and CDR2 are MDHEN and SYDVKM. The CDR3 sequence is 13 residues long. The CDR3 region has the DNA TGTGCCAGCCGGGACAGGGGGCCCTACGAGCAGTACTTC. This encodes CASRDRGPYEQYF.

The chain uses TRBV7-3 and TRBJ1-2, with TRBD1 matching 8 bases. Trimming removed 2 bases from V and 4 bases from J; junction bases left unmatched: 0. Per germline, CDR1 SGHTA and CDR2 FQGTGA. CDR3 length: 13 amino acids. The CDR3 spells CASSLDRGYGYTF. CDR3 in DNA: TGTGCCAGCAGCTTAGACAGGGGCTATGGCTACACCTTC.

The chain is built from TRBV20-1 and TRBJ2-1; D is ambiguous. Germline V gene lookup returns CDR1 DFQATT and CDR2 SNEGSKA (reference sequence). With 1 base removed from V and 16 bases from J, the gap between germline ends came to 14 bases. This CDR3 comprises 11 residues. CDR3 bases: TGCAGTGCTAGAGGTGGTAGTTCATCTTTCTTC. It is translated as CSARGGSSSFF.

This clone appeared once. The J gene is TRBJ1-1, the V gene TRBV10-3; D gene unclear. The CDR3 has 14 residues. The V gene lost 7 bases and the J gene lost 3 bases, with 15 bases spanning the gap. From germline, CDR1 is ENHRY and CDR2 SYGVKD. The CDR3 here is CAINSPVGDTEAFF. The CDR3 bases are TGTGCCATCAATAGTCCCGTTGGGGACACTGAAGCTTTCTTT.

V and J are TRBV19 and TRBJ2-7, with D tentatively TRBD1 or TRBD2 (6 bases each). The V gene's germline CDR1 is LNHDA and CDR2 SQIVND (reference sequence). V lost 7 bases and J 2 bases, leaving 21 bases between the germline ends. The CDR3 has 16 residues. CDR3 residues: CASTVKGDSGTYEQYF. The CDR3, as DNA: TGTGCCAGTACCGTAAAGGGGGACTCTGGCACCTACGAGCAGTACTTC.

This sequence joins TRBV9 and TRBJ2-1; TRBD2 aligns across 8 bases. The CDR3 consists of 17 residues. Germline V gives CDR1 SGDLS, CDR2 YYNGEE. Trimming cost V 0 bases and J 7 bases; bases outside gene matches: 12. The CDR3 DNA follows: TGTGCCAGCAGCGTAGGGAGCGGGAGAAAAATGGCGAATGAGCAGTTCTTC. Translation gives CASSVGSGRKMANEQFF.

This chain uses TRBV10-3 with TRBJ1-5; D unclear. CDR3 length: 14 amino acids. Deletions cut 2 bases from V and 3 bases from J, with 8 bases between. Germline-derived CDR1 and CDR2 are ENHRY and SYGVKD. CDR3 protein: CAISEQGFNQPQHF. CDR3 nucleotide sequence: TGTGCCATCAGTGAGCAAGGCTTCAATCAGCCCCAGCATTTT.

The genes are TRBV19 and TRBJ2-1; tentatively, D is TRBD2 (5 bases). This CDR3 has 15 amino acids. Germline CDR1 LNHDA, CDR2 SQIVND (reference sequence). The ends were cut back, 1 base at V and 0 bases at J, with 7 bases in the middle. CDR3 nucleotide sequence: TGTGCCAGTAGTATAGCCCGGGGCTCCTACAATGAGCAGTTCTTC. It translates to CASSIARGSYNEQFF.

In nucleotides, the CDR3 is TGTGCCAGCAGGCGGACAGGGGAGGGCGAAAAACTGTTTTTT. Protein product: CASRRTGEGEKLFF. The chain couples TRBV7-9 to TRBJ1-4; TRBD1 aligns across 9 bases. This CDR3 is built from 14 residues. Unmatched junction bases numbered 7, after V lost 6 bases and J lost 8 bases. The germline V gene has CDR1 SEHNR and CDR2 FQNEAQ (reference sequence).

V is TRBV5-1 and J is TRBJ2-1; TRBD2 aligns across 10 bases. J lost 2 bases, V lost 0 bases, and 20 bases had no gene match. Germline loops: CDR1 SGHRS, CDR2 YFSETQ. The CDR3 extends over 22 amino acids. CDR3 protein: CASSLGVGAGGLGSWAYNEQFF. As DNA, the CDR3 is TGCGCCAGCAGCTTGGGAGTGGGAGCGGGAGGGCTAGGAAGTTGGGCCTACAATGAGCAGTTCTTC.

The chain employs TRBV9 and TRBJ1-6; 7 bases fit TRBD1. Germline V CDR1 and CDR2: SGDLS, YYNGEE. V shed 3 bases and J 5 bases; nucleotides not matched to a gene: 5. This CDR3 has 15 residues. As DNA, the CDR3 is TGTGCCAGCAGCGCGACAGGGTGGGATAATTCACCCCTCCACTTT. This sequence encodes CASSATGWDNSPLHF.

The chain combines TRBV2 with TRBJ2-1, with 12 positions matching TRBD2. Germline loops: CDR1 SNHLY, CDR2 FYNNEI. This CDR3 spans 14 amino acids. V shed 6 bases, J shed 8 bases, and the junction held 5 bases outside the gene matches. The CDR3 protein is CASSRLAGEDEQFF. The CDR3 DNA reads TGTGCCAGCAGCCGACTAGCGGGGGAGGATGAGCAGTTCTTC.